A single sample is the source of the 27 T cell receptor beta chains below, sequenced in a study of blood T cells in healthy people across ages. Combining a sample-barcoded 5' primer with a J-beta primer mix, a second PCR ran for roughly 6 to 11 cycles. Via MiXCR, TCRdb re-called the 5' RACE reads, giving one row per CDR3 protein. The sample yields about 970,000 distinct CDR3 sequences, 45% to 60% seen once. Sequencing was done on a sample of blood. The receptors here all came from an older woman in good health.

The rearrangement uses TRBV29-1 and TRBJ2-7, with D possibly being TRBD1 (6 bases). Per the germline V gene, CDR1 is SQVTM and CDR2 is ANQGSEA. The CDR3 extends over 12 amino acids. V lost 6 bases to trimming and J lost 2 bases, with 11 bases between them. CDR3 residues: CSVRQETYEQYF. The CDR3, as DNA: TGCAGCGTACGACAGGAGACCTACGAGCAGTACTTC.

This clonotype was counted only a few times. The J gene is TRBJ1-2, the V gene TRBV4-2; TRBD1 aligns across 9 bases. Germline CDR1 and CDR2: LGHNA and YNFKEQ. The CDR3 is 16 amino acids. V lost 1 base to trimming and J lost 6 bases; unmatched junction nucleotides: 9. The CDR3 sequence: CASSQVAGQGPNGYTF. Written as DNA, the CDR3 is TGTGCCAGCAGCCAAGTGGCGGGACAGGGTCCCAATGGCTACACCTTC.

The gene calls are TRBV4-3 and TRBJ2-7, with 7 nucleotides matching TRBD1. V shed 1 base and J 3 bases; nucleotides not matched to a gene: 21. This CDR3 is 20 amino acids long. Germline-derived CDR1 and CDR2 are LGHNA and YSLEER. CDR3 in DNA: TGCGCCAGCAGCCAAGGTCCGACGACAGGGTTAGTAGGGGGCCTCTACGAGCAGTACTTC. Translated, it gives CASSQGPTTGLVGGLYEQYF.

This sequence joins TRBV28 and TRBJ2-5; D gene ambiguous. Trimming removed 3 bases at V and 7 bases at J, with 15 bases between. The CDR3 contains 14 residues. The germline V gene has CDR1 MDHEN and CDR2 SYDVKM. The CDR3 DNA is TGTGCCAGCAGTTTCCCCAGAGGTTTGGGGACCCAGTACTTC. This codes for CASSFPRGLGTQYF.

This clonotype was counted between two and nine times. In nucleotides, the CDR3 is TGTGCCAGCAGTTATTTTCATGAGCAGTTCTTC. This codes for CASSYFHEQFF. This chain uses TRBV12-3 or TRBV12-4 with TRBJ2-1, with D hard to call. Trimming took 4 bases from V and 8 from J, leaving 6 bases between them. The CDR3 is made up of 11 amino acids.

The chain is built from TRBV7-2 and TRBJ2-3, with no clear D. Trimming cost V 8 bases and J 2 bases, with 11 bases left between them. Germline CDR1 and CDR2: SGHTA and FQGNSA. The CDR3 covers 13 residues. CDR3 loop: CASGSGYTDTQYF. CDR3 nucleotide sequence: TGTGCCAGCGGATCTGGCTACACAGATACGCAGTATTTT.

In DNA form, the CDR3 reads TGCAGTGCTAGAGATGGGGGGGCTCTCCACTTT. Amino acids: CSARDGGALHF. The chain combines TRBV20-1 with TRBJ1-6; TRBD1 is a possible D gene (6 bases). V shed 0 bases and J shed 16 bases, with 10 bases lying between them. Germline V gives CDR1 DFQATT, CDR2 SNEGSKA (reference sequence). This CDR3 has 11 amino acids.

This clonotype was detected a few times. The chain carries TRBV25-1 and TRBJ1-2; no firm D call. Germline CDR1 and CDR2: MGHDK and SYGVNS. The CDR3 covers 16 residues. Trimming pared 1 base from V and 3 bases from J, leaving 15 bases between. CDR3 amino acids: CASSESVGGLYYGYTF. The CDR3 nucleotides are TGTGCCAGCAGTGAATCAGTCGGCGGGCTTTACTATGGCTACACCTTC.

This chain links TRBV4-1 with TRBJ2-5; unclear D gene. This CDR3 is 14 amino acids long. CDR1 and CDR2 from the germline V gene are MGHRA and YSYEKL. The germline V and J ends were trimmed by 0 bases and 11 bases, with 16 bases remaining between them. CDR3 amino acids: CASSQEEPTRVQYF. The CDR3, as DNA: TGCGCCAGCAGCCAAGAGGAACCTACAAGGGTGCAGTACTTC.

The CDR3: CSARKALAGTHEQYF. The DNA of the CDR3 is TGCAGTGCTAGAAAGGCACTAGCGGGGACCCACGAGCAGTACTTC. This chain connects TRBV20-1 to TRBJ2-4; 10 nucleotides line up with TRBD2. The J call is doubtful: the DNA matches TRBJ2-7 better. The V gene's germline CDR1 is DFQATT and CDR2 SNEGSKA (reference sequence). The CDR3 is 15 residues long.

The table lists this clonotype with a few counts. The chain carries TRBV7-2 and TRBJ1-6, with D perhaps matching TRBD1 (6 bases). The V and J ends lost 6 bases and 8 bases respectively, with 14 bases between them. This CDR3 has 14 residues. The V gene's germline CDR1 is SGHTA and CDR2 FQGNSA. The CDR3 sequence: CASRRTGPHSPLHF. In DNA, the CDR3 is TGTGCCAGCAGACGAACAGGGCCTCATTCACCCCTCCACTTT.

This chain connects TRBV12-3 or TRBV12-4 to TRBJ2-5; tentatively, D is TRBD2 (6 bases). The assigned J gene may be wrong: the sequence end matches TRBJ2-7 better. The length of the CDR3 is 12 residues. The DNA for the CDR3 is TGTGCCAGCAGTTTCAGGGAGGACGAGCAGTACTTC. Translation: CASSFREDEQYF.

J is TRBJ1-2 and V is TRBV6-6, with a weak D call TRBD1 (6 bases). The CDR3 runs 13 residues. Per germline, CDR1 MNHNY and CDR2 SVGAGI (reference sequence). V lost 6 bases and J lost 5, with 13 bases in between. The CDR3, as DNA: TGTGCCAGCAGCGAGACAGGTGTATATGGCTACACCTTC. The encoded protein is CASSETGVYGYTF.

In its sample, this clonotype was seen a few times. The CDR3 region is CASSPRQGVYEQYF. The CDR3 DNA reads as TGTGCCAGCAGTCCCCGCCAGGGGGTCTACGAGCAGTACTTC. V gene TRBV18 combines with J gene TRBJ2-7; TRBD1 matches at 7 bases. The J segment lost 3 bases and the V segment lost 8 bases, leaving 10 bases of the junction unmatched. The CDR3 has 14 residues. Germline V CDR1 and CDR2: KGHSH, LQKENI.

The chain uses TRBV2 and TRBJ2-7, with D unclear. Germline values: CDR1 SNHLY, CDR2 FYNNEI. The CDR3 consists of 14 residues. The V end lost 5 bases, the J end lost 2 bases, and 13 bases lay between the germline ends. CDR3 sequence reads: CASSLEAFAYEQYF. In DNA, the CDR3 is TGTGCCAGCAGTTTGGAAGCGTTTGCCTACGAGCAGTACTTC.

V usage is TRBV21-1 and J usage is TRBJ1-4. TRBV21-1 is assigned pseudogene status. The CDR3 covers 16 residues. CDR3 in amino acids: CASTANMTTTNEKLFF. The CDR3 DNA reads as TGTGCCAGCACCGCAAACATGACCACAACTAATGAAAAACTGTTTTTT.

The V gene is TRBV5-1, the J gene TRBJ1-2, with 7 positions matching TRBD1. Germline CDR1 is SGHRS and CDR2 is YFSETQ. This CDR3 is 16 amino acids long. Trimming removed 1 base from V and 0 bases from J; junction bases left unmatched: 6. The CDR3 bases are TGCGCCAGCAGCTTGACTACAGGGGTATCTAACTATGGCTACACCTTC. Protein: CASSLTTGVSNYGYTF. Filled out from reference TRBV5-1 and TRBJ1-2, the complete variable domain reads KAGVTQTPRYLIKTRGQQVTLSCSPISGHRSVSWYQQTPGQGLQFLFEYFSETQRNKGNFPGRFSGRQFSNSRSEMNVSTLELGDSALYLCASSLTTGVSNYGYTFGSGTRLTVV.

A few counts support this clonotype. This chain joins TRBV6-2 or TRBV6-3 and TRBJ2-5; TRBD2 is a possible D gene (5 bases). This CDR3 region has 14 residues. V lost 5 bases and J 5 bases, leaving 15 bases between the germline ends. CDR1 and CDR2 from the germline V gene are MNHEY and SVGEGT. The CDR3 reads CASSHRRGPETQYF. CDR3 coding DNA: TGTGCCAGCAGTCACCGACGGGGTCCTGAGACCCAGTACTTC.

As for this clonotype: One junction end does not reproduce the germline sequence, and a read error may be involved. For the CDR3, the DNA is TGTGCCGGCAGTTTACTCTCGGGGGGGACAGATACGCAGTATTTT. Translation: CAGSLLSGGTDTQYF. The gene calls are TRBV27 and TRBJ2-3; 8 bases match TRBD2. This CDR3 is 15 amino acids long. CDR1 and CDR2 from the germline V gene are MNHEY and SMNVEV (reference sequence).

The chain links TRBV7-9 to TRBJ2-3; a possible D gene is TRBD1 (6 bases). CDR3 length: 13 amino acids. Germline-derived CDR1 and CDR2 are SEHNR and FQNEAQ (reference sequence). Deletions cut 9 bases from V and 2 bases from J, with 12 bases between. The CDR3 is CASPRDNTDTQYF. CDR3 sequence (DNA): TGTGCCAGTCCTAGGGACAACACAGATACGCAGTATTTT.

This clonotype has only one observation. V gene TRBV12-3 or TRBV12-4 combines with J gene TRBJ2-3, with 9 bases aligning to TRBD2. V lost 4 bases and J lost 4; bases outside the gene matches: 12. This CDR3 is 17 amino acids long. The DNA for the CDR3 is TGTGCCAGCAGTTCCACGCTGGAGGCGGGAGGGCCAGATACGCAGTATTTT. It codes for CASSSTLEAGGPDTQYF.

The chain carries TRBV2 and TRBJ2-1; D is uncertain. CDR1 is SNHLY and CDR2 is FYNNEI in the germline V gene. CDR3 length: 12 residues. The V end lost 6 bases, the J end lost 8 bases, and 11 bases lay between the germline ends. CDR3 sequence: CASRWLDDEQFF. The CDR3 nucleotides read TGTGCCAGCAGATGGCTAGACGATGAGCAGTTCTTC.

This clonotype has only a few counts. V and J are TRBV7-3 and TRBJ2-3, with a weak D call TRBD1 (5 bases). Germline CDR1 SGHTA, CDR2 FQGTGA. The CDR3 length is 13 residues. V gave up 5 bases and J gave up 4 bases, with 10 bases separating them. As DNA, the CDR3 is TGTGCCAGCAGCACCCAGGGCCCAGATACGCAGTATTTT. It encodes CASSTQGPDTQYF.

The chain uses TRBV29-1 and TRBJ1-5; 9 positions match TRBD1. This CDR3 is built from 15 residues. The trim removed 5 bases at V and 5 bases at J, leaving 10 bases unmatched. CDR1 SQVTM and CDR2 ANQGSEA come from the germline V gene. The CDR3 here is CSVWDREAGDQPQHF. Written as DNA, the CDR3 is TGCAGCGTTTGGGACAGGGAGGCGGGCGATCAGCCCCAGCATTTT. Complete variable domain (other parts from reference TRBV29-1 and TRBJ1-5): SAVISQKPSRDICQRGTSLTIQCQVDSQVTMMFWYRQQPGQSLTLIATANQGSEATYESGFVIDKFPISRPNLTFSTLTVSNMSPEDSSIYLCSVWDREAGDQPQHFGDGTRLSIL.

The gene calls are TRBV5-5 and TRBJ1-2; perhaps TRBD1 as D (5 bases). In germline, CDR1 is SGHKS, CDR2 YYEKEE (reference sequence). Trimming took 2 bases from V and 8 from J, leaving 13 bases between them. This CDR3 comprises 13 residues. The CDR3 coding sequence is TGTGCCAGCAGCTTAGACAGATATGGAGGCTACACCTTC. Protein sequence: CASSLDRYGGYTF.

The chain recombines TRBV6-1 with TRBJ2-5, with D uncertain. The germline V and J ends were trimmed by 1 base and 3 bases, with 12 bases remaining between them. CDR3 length: 15 amino acids. Germline lookup yields CDR1 MNHNS and CDR2 SASEGT. In nucleotides, the CDR3 is TGTGCCAGCAGTGAAGGGGTGGGCAGGAAAGAGACCCAGTACTTC. Amino acids: CASSEGVGRKETQYF.

In this sample, this clonotype turned up many times. CDR3 amino acids: CASSQTGLSNQPQHF. CDR3 bases: TGTGCCAGCAGCCAAACAGGGCTTAGCAATCAGCCCCAGCATTTT. V is TRBV7-9 and J is TRBJ1-5, with TRBD1 as a possible D gene (6 bases). Trimming shortened V by 5 bases and J by 0 bases, and 11 bases separated the two germline ends. The CDR3 extends over 15 amino acids. Germline V gives CDR1 SEHNR, CDR2 FQNEAQ (reference sequence).